The 13 T cell receptor beta chains presented below share a single source sample, sequenced in a study of cytomegalovirus exposure and HLA in healthy donors. Repertoires were generated with immunoSEQ multiplex PCR, while TCRdb's copy carries only in-frame clones and drops some. This table holds about 200,000 clones, 70% to 90% found once. The specimen sequenced was PBMCs. The receptors shown here come from a young woman in good health and CMV-seronegative.

The chain combines TRBV15 with TRBJ2-1; 8 positions agree with TRBD1. The CDR3 is 14 amino acids. The V gene's germline CDR1 is LNHNV and CDR2 YYDKDF (reference sequence). Unmatched junction bases numbered 4, after V lost 5 bases and J lost 4 bases. The CDR3 here is CATSVRDRYNEQFF. The CDR3, as DNA: TGTGCCACCAGCGTCCGGGACAGGTACAATGAGCAGTTCTTC.

J is TRBJ2-7 and V is TRBV6-5; TRBD2 agrees at 13 bases. J gave up 7 bases and V 2 bases, and 8 bases lay outside the gene matches. CDR1 MNHEY and CDR2 SVGAGI come from the germline V gene. The CDR3 length is 16 residues. CDR3 residues: CASSYRGLAGSGEQYF. CDR3 sequence (DNA): TGTGCCAGCAGTTACAGGGGACTAGCGGGATCGGGGGAGCAGTACTTC.

The rearrangement joins TRBV5-1 to TRBJ1-4; 9 bases match TRBD1. The CDR3 totals 15 residues. The germline V gene has CDR1 SGHRS and CDR2 YFSETQ. After removal of 1 base from V and 8 bases from J, the junction contained 6 bases not matched to a gene. Here the CDR3 reads CASSLSGQGGEKLFF. DNA of the CDR3: TGCGCCAGCAGCTTGTCGGGACAGGGTGGAGAAAAACTGTTTTTT.

This rearrangement joins TRBV28 to TRBJ2-7, with 7 bases identical to TRBD2. CDR1 is MDHEN, CDR2 SYDVKM, per germline. The V gene end was trimmed by 2 bases and the J gene end by 3 bases; junction bases not matched to a gene: 4. The CDR3 runs to 14 residues. CDR3 bases: TGTGCCAGCAGTTTAGGGGGAGGGATCTACGAGCAGTACTTC. Amino acid sequence: CASSLGGGIYEQYF.

The chain combines TRBV20-1 with TRBJ2-2; D call uncertain. The length of the CDR3 is 11 residues. The ends were cut back, 7 bases at V and 0 bases at J, with 3 bases in the middle. In germline, CDR1 is DFQATT, CDR2 SNEGSKA (reference sequence). This CDR3 reads CSVANTGELFF. The CDR3 DNA reads TGCAGTGTCGCGAACACCGGGGAGCTGTTTTTT.

V usage is TRBV27 and J usage is TRBJ1-5; 9 bases fit TRBD1. Germline V CDR1 and CDR2: MNHEY, SMNVEV (reference sequence). This CDR3 has 14 amino acids. J gave up 2 bases and V 6 bases, and 2 bases lay outside the gene matches. CDR3 sequence reads: CASRRTGGNQPQHF. The DNA of the CDR3 is TGTGCCAGCAGACGGACAGGGGGCAATCAGCCCCAGCATTTT.

This clone showed up just once. The chain employs TRBV28 and TRBJ1-2; D is unresolved. CDR1 is MDHEN and CDR2 is SYDVKM in the germline V gene. This CDR3 region has 11 residues. Trimming pared 1 base from V and 12 bases from J, leaving 9 bases between. The CDR3 spells CASSLFAGHTF. The CDR3 DNA is TGTGCCAGCAGTTTATTTGCGGGCCACACCTTC.

V is TRBV7-2 and J is TRBJ1-1; 7 positions match TRBD1. CDR3 length: 15 amino acids. The germline V gene encodes CDR1 SGHTA and CDR2 FQGNSA. Germline trimming cut 4 bases from V and 6 bases from J; bases unmatched to any gene: 11. In DNA form, the CDR3 reads TGTGCCAGCAGCTCCAGACAGGGTTGGGGGCCTGAAGCTTTCTTT. Amino acids: CASSSRQGWGPEAFF.

This sequence joins TRBV7-8 and TRBJ2-1, with unresolved D. Looked up from germline, CDR1 is SGHVS and CDR2 is FQNEAQ. V shed 3 bases and J shed 0 bases, with 9 bases lying between them. The CDR3 contains 15 residues. The CDR3 coding sequence is TGTGCCAGCAGCTTTACCCCCAGCTCCTACAATGAGCAGTTCTTC. Translated: CASSFTPSSYNEQFF. The variable domain in full, with the rest retrieved from reference TRBV7-8 and TRBJ2-1, is GAGVSQSPRYKVAKRGQDVALRCDPISGHVSLFWYQQALGQGPEFLTYFQNEAQLDKSGLPSDRFFAERPEGSVSTLKIQRTQQEDSAVYLCASSFTPSSYNEQFFGPGTRLTVL.

J is TRBJ1-2 and V is TRBV27; D may be TRBD1 (5 bases). The germline V and J ends were trimmed by 0 bases and 4 bases, with 12 bases remaining between them. This CDR3 region has 15 residues. The germline gives CDR1 MNHEY, CDR2 SMNVEV (reference sequence). The CDR3 DNA reads TGTGCCAGCAGTTTATCCCCAGGGTCCCTCTATGGCTACACCTTC. Protein product: CASSLSPGSLYGYTF.

The V gene is TRBV6-1, the J gene TRBJ2-2, with 8 bases matching TRBD2. The CDR3 sequence is 19 residues long. J gave up 9 bases and V 0 bases, and 18 bases lay outside the gene matches. Germline V lookup: CDR1 MNHNS, CDR2 SASEGT. The CDR3 is CASSEAPGGTFARDRELFF. As DNA, the CDR3 is TGTGCCAGCAGTGAAGCGCCGGGGGGGACATTTGCCCGGGATAGGGAGCTGTTTTTT.

This clone was seen only once. The chain is built from TRBV6-1 and TRBJ2-7; TRBD2 agrees at 11 bases. J gave up 6 bases and V 4 bases, and 11 bases lay outside the gene matches. Germline V gene sequence: CDR1 MNHNS, CDR2 SASEGT. The CDR3 consists of 16 residues. The CDR3 here is CASSGISGRALGEQYF. In nucleotides, the CDR3 is TGTGCCAGCAGTGGTATTAGCGGGAGGGCCTTAGGCGAGCAGTACTTC.

The chain carries TRBV2 and TRBJ1-2, with D possibly TRBD1 on 6 matching bases. V lost 7 bases to trimming and J lost 4 bases, with 19 bases between them. The CDR3 has 15 residues. Germline CDR1 and CDR2: SNHLY and FYNNEI. The CDR3 sequence: CASNPGGQGLYGYTF. The CDR3, as DNA: TGTGCCAGCAACCCGGGGGGGCAGGGGCTCTATGGCTACACCTTC.